Listed here are 8 T cell receptor beta chains from one sample, sequenced in a study of post-analysis software for immune sequencing data. No antigen has been assigned to these receptors. Researchers reported that TCR beta cDNA libraries carried unique molecular identifiers. Each CDR3 protein is one row after TCRdb ran MiXCR on the PCR reads. The sample consists of 800,000 to 950,000 distinct CDR3 sequences, approximately 50% of them appearing once. Notes on the study in general: TRBV5-6, TRBV5-1 and TRBV20-1 belonged to a set of roughly five TRBV segments that were more frequent in patients than controls.

The sample consisted of blood. Every receptor here comes from a girl under 18 with multiple sclerosis.

This clonotype was seen a few times. This chain joins TRBV4-1 and TRBJ2-5, with 10 bases matching TRBD1. The J call is in doubt because the DNA end fits TRBJ2-7 better. This CDR3 region has 13 residues. Germline CDR1 reads MGHRA; CDR2 reads YSYEKL. The CDR3 bases are TGCGCCAGCAGCTCCCGGGACAGGGGCGAGCAGTACTTC. Translating it yields CASSSRDRGEQYF.

The chain recombines TRBV20-1 with TRBJ2-5, with TRBD2 matching 12 bases. This CDR3 is built from 15 residues. The trim removed 6 bases at V and 4 bases at J, leaving 9 bases unmatched. In germline, CDR1 is DFQATT, CDR2 SNEGSKA (reference sequence). The CDR3 region is CSAPFPGLAGETQYF. CDR3 sequence (DNA): TGCAGTGCCCCGTTTCCGGGACTAGCGGGAGAGACCCAGTACTTC.

This chain links TRBV25-1 with TRBJ2-1, with D possibly TRBD2 on 6 matching bases. The end of the DNA aligns better with TRBJ2-7, so the J call may be wrong. This CDR3 has 18 residues. Germline V gives CDR1 MGHDK, CDR2 SYGVNS. The CDR3 is CASSGWAGSVYAYNEQYF. The CDR3 region has the DNA TGTGCCAGCAGTGGTTGGGCGGGATCGGTTTACGCCTACAATGAGCAGTACTTC.

V usage is TRBV29-1 and J usage is TRBJ2-1; D not resolved. The CDR3 has 12 amino acids. The germline V and J ends were trimmed by 1 base and 12 bases, with 13 bases remaining between them. CDR1 and CDR2 from the germline V gene are SQVTM and ANQGSEA. The CDR3 DNA is TGCAGCGTTGAAGCTGGTATCAACGGGCAGTTCTTC. Translated: CSVEAGINGQFF.

V is TRBV25-1 and J is TRBJ1-2, with D tentatively TRBD1 (6 bases). Germline V lookup: CDR1 MGHDK, CDR2 SYGVNS. The CDR3 has 17 amino acids. The germline V and J ends were trimmed by 1 base and 4 bases, with 19 bases remaining between them. The CDR3 coding sequence is TGTGCCAGCAGTGAATTGAGGTACCGCAGGGGCCTCTATGGCTACACCTTC. It yields the protein CASSELRYRRGLYGYTF.

The chain joins TRBV6-5 to TRBJ2-7; 7 bases match TRBD2. The CDR3 contains 19 residues. V lost 0 bases and J lost 3; bases outside the gene matches: 17. The V gene's germline CDR1 is MNHEY and CDR2 SVGAGI. In nucleotides, the CDR3 is TGTGCCAGCAGTTACTCGAGAGCGGGACGTCCCCGGTCCCTCTACGAGCAGTACTTC. Residues: CASSYSRAGRPRSLYEQYF.

The chain recombines TRBV20-1 with TRBJ2-5, with TRBD1 identical over 12 bases. The J call is doubtful: the DNA matches TRBJ2-7 better. The CDR3 covers 15 residues. The germline CDR1 and CDR2 sequences are DFQATT and SNEGSKA (reference sequence). For the CDR3, the DNA is TGCAGTGCTAGGCCCGGGACAGGGGGCTACTACGAGCAGTACTTC. This translates into CSARPGTGGYYEQYF.

V and J are TRBV7-2 and TRBJ2-1; 7 nucleotides line up with TRBD2. Germline loops: CDR1 SGHTA, CDR2 FQGNSA. CDR3 size: 16 residues. V shed 1 base and J 1 base; nucleotides not matched to a gene: 4. The CDR3 region has the DNA TGTGCCAGCAGCTTAGGGACTAGACGATCCTACAATGAGCAGTTCTTC. The encoded protein is CASSLGTRRSYNEQFF.